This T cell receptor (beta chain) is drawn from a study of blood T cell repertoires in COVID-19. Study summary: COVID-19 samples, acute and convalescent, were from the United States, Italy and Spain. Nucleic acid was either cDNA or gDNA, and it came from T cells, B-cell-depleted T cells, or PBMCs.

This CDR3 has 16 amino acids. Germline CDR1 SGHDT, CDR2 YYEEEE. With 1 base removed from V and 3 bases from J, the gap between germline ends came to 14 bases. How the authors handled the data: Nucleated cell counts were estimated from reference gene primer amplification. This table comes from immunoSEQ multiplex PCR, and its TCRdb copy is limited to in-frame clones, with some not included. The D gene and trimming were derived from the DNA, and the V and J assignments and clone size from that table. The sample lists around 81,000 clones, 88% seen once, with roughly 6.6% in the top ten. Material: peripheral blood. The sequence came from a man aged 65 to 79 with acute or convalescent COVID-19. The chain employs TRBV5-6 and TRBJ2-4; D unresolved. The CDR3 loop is CASSLSIAIDKNIQYF. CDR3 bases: TGTGCCAGCAGCTTGTCCATAGCCATTGACAAAAACATTCAGTACTTC.